This T cell receptor beta chain was profiled in a study of T-cell memory formation after mild COVID-19. Study-level points and caveats: CD4/CD8 balance held among clones contracting day 15 to 85, and later expanders leaned CD4+.

The CDR3 consists of 13 residues. The ends were cut back, 6 bases at V and 1 base at J, with 8 bases in the middle. For this clonotype: Its target is unknown.

TCR alpha and TCR beta cDNA libraries carrying sample barcodes and UMIs came from 5'RACE with constant-segment primers. TCRdb recomputed calls from the 5' RACE reads with MiXCR, one row per CDR3 protein. The table shows some 340,000 distinct CDR3 sequences, with 10% to 15% occurring only once. The TCR originated in a man aged 18-30 years who had mild COVID-19 (a few samples of this study predate the infection). Cell type and time point are not known. The specimen was PBMCs or a T cell subset sorted from them (not recorded which). This chain connects TRBV12-3 or TRBV12-4 to TRBJ2-3; D is undetermined. CDR3 DNA: TGTGCCAGCAGACCGGGCCGCACAGATACGCAGTATTTT. This gives the protein CASRPGRTDTQYF.